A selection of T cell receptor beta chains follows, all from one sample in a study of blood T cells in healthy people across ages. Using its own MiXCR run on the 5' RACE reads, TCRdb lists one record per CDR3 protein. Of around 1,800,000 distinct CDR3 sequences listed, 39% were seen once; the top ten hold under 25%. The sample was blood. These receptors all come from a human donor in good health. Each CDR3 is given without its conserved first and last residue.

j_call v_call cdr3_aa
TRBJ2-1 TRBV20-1 SATSSGSYNGQF
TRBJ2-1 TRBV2 ASKSLAGAYNEQF
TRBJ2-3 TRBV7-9 ASSSRTGIDTQY
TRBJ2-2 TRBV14 ASSQYRTGATGELF
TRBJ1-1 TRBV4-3 ASSQEGRPDREAF
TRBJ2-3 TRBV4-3 ASSQVLGPKDTQY
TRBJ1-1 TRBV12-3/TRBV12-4 ASSPGTELNTEAF
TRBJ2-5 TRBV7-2 ASSLTSREETQY
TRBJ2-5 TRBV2 ASGHREWTETQY
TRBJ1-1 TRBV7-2 ASSYQGNIEAF
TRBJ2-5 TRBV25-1 ASSATGGEETQY
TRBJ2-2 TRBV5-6 ASSPVSSSTGELF
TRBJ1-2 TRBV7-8 ASSYRETTGAAT
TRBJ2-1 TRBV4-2 ASSPGGPMKQF
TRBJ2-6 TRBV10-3 AISRTGTGANVLT
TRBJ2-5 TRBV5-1 ASSQTGARQEQY
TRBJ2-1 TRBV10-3 ASLAGSSYNEQF
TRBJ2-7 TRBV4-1 ASSQEWRQGDEQY
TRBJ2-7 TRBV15 ATSSGLGYEQY
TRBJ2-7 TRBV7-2 ASSWLLSPGGEQY
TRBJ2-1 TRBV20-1 SAIRGRETQF